These 15 T cell receptor beta chains originate from one sample sequenced in a study of blood T cell repertoires in COVID-19. Libraries were prepared by immunoSEQ multiplex PCR; TCRdb keeps only in-frame clonotypes and omits some of them. In the table there are about 180,000 clones, about four fifths of which are singletons. The sequencing input was PBMCs or T cells enriched from blood (not recorded which). The receptor set was obtained from a man in his sixties who had recovered from COVID-19.

The chain links TRBV19 to TRBJ1-4; no reliable D call. V lost 1 base and J lost 5, with 8 bases in between. Germline V CDR1 and CDR2: LNHDA, SQIVND (reference sequence). The CDR3 totals 14 residues. CDR3 bases: TGTGCCAGTAGTATAGCACACGGGAATGAAAAACTGTTTTTT. As protein: CASSIAHGNEKLFF.

The V and J genes are TRBV7-9 and TRBJ2-3, with unresolved D. This CDR3 is built from 12 residues. Deletions cut 2 bases from V and 4 bases from J, with 4 bases between. Germline V CDR1 and CDR2: SEHNR, FQNEAQ (reference sequence). CDR3 loop: CASSLSADTQYF. CDR3 coding DNA: TGTGCCAGCAGCTTATCTGCAGATACGCAGTATTTT.

This clone was seen more than once but under ten times. The chain uses TRBV4-1 and TRBJ1-2; D is unresolved. The CDR3 consists of 14 residues. V was trimmed by 0 bases and J by 0 bases, leaving 5 bases between them. CDR1 and CDR2 from the germline V gene are MGHRA and YSYEKL. Here the CDR3 DNA reads TGCGCCAGCAGCCAAGACGAGGCTAACTATGGCTACACCTTC. This translates into CASSQDEANYGYTF.

The chain joins TRBV7-6 to TRBJ1-1; D call uncertain. Per germline, CDR1 SGHVS and CDR2 FNYEAQ. V lost 5 bases, J lost 1 base, and 14 bases lay in between. The CDR3 is 15 amino acids. The CDR3: CASSPQIDPNTEAFF. CDR3 in DNA: TGTGCCAGCAGCCCACAGATAGACCCGAACACTGAAGCTTTCTTT.

V is TRBV28 and J is TRBJ2-5, with D maybe TRBD1 (6 bases). Trimming removed 6 bases at V and 5 bases at J, with 13 bases between. This CDR3 has 13 amino acids. CDR1 and CDR2 from the germline V gene are MDHEN and SYDVKM. CDR3 amino acids: CASRPGTSETQYF. The CDR3 DNA sequence: TGTGCCAGCAGACCCGGGACATCCGAGACCCAGTACTTC. Full variable domain (outside the CDR3, taken from reference TRBV28 and TRBJ2-5): DVKVTQSSRYLVKRTGEKVFLECVQDMDHENMFWYRQDPGLGLRLIYFSYDVKMKEKGDIPEGYSVSREKKERFSLILESASTNQTSMYLCASRPGTSETQYFGPGTRLLVL.

J is TRBJ2-2 and V is TRBV2; 7 nucleotides match TRBD2. This CDR3 region has 16 residues. V dropped 4 bases and J dropped 2; count of bases not matched to a gene: 7. The germline V gene encodes CDR1 SNHLY and CDR2 FYNNEI. The CDR3 loop reads CASSVRLAGNTGELFF. DNA for the CDR3: TGTGCCAGCAGTGTTCGACTAGCAGGAAACACCGGGGAGCTGTTTTTT.

The V gene is TRBV5-5, the J gene TRBJ1-1, with 9 positions matching TRBD1. CDR1 SGHKS and CDR2 YYEKEE come from the germline V gene (reference sequence). The length of the CDR3 is 14 residues. The V and J ends lost 4 bases and 5 bases, in that order; junction bases with no gene match: 6. The chain's CDR3 is CASSPGQGQTEAFF. In DNA, the CDR3 is TGTGCCAGCAGCCCAGGACAGGGGCAGACTGAAGCTTTCTTT.

The chain combines TRBV18 with TRBJ2-7; 7 nucleotides agree with TRBD2. The CDR3 is 16 residues long. The J segment lost 1 base and the V segment lost 1 base, leaving 7 bases of the junction unmatched. The germline CDR1 and CDR2 sequences are KGHSH and LQKENI. The DNA for the CDR3 is TGTGCCAGCTCACCACGTTCGGCGGGAGTTTCCTACGAGCAGTACTTC. Encoded protein: CASSPRSAGVSYEQYF.

This clone showed up many times. The J gene is TRBJ2-5, the V gene TRBV6-5, with D maybe TRBD1 (5 bases). This CDR3 is 14 amino acids long. The germline V gene encodes CDR1 MNHEY and CDR2 SVGAGI. V lost 7 bases to trimming and J lost 4 bases, with 16 bases between them. CDR3 nucleotides: TGTGCCAGCACACCCGGTAGGGGCACAGAGACCCAGTACTTC. It translates to CASTPGRGTETQYF.

This clone has more than one count but fewer than ten. The V gene is TRBV6-1, the J gene TRBJ2-7; tentative D call: TRBD1 (5 bases). Trimming took 3 bases from V and 1 from J, leaving 19 bases between them. The CDR3 has 17 amino acids. Germline V lookup: CDR1 MNHNS, CDR2 SASEGT. CDR3 residues: CASSEITNRPFSYEQYF. Written as DNA, the CDR3 is TGTGCCAGCAGTGAGATTACTAACAGGCCTTTTTCCTACGAGCAGTACTTC.

The chain combines TRBV12-3 or TRBV12-4 with TRBJ1-6, with D perhaps matching TRBD1 (6 bases). V dropped 2 bases and J dropped 11 bases, with 10 bases sitting between them. The length of the CDR3 is 13 residues. The CDR3 loop reads CASSLSDSTPLHF. For the CDR3, the DNA is TGTGCCAGCAGTTTATCGGACAGTACACCCCTCCACTTT.

The CDR3 DNA is TGTGCCAGCAGTCCGGACAGGGTCGGTGCAGATACGCAGTATTTT. Translation: CASSPDRVGADTQYF. This chain connects TRBV28 to TRBJ2-3, with 8 bases aligning to TRBD1. This CDR3 is 15 amino acids long. Germline V gives CDR1 MDHEN, CDR2 SYDVKM. V shed 5 bases, J shed 4 bases, and the junction held 8 bases outside the gene matches.

This rearrangement joins TRBV27 to TRBJ1-1, with D unclear. Germline loops: CDR1 MNHEY, CDR2 SMNVEV (reference sequence). V lost 8 bases and J 8 bases, leaving 18 bases between the germline ends. The CDR3 consists of 13 residues. For the CDR3, the DNA is TGTGCCAGCCAACTGACCGGCGGAACCGAAGCTTTCTTT. Its translation: CASQLTGGTEAFF.

With regard to this clone: Other DNA sequences in this specimen translate into the identical CDR3. J is TRBJ2-7 and V is TRBV5-6; 9 bases match TRBD2. Germline V gene data show CDR1 as SGHDT and CDR2 as YYEEEE. V was pared by 0 bases and J by 0 bases, with 1 base of the junction left unmatched. The CDR3 is 15 residues long. The CDR3 spells CASSLGSGSSYEQYF. CDR3 nucleotide sequence: TGTGCCAGCAGCTTGGGTAGCGGGAGCTCCTACGAGCAGTACTTC.

This clone was counted only a few times. The chain joins TRBV30 to TRBJ1-5; a weak D match, TRBD1 (5 bases). Per the germline V gene, CDR1 is GTSNPN and CDR2 is SVGIG (reference sequence). The V end lost 2 bases, the J end lost 4 bases, and 9 bases lay between the germline ends. There are 13 residues in the CDR3. CDR3 nucleotide sequence: TGTGCCTGGAGTCTGGACACAAATCAGCCCCAGCATTTT. This codes for CAWSLDTNQPQHF.